This T cell receptor beta chain was retrieved from a study of T cell changes during pregnancy in multiple sclerosis. Method: immunoSEQ multiplex PCR; TCRdb's copy keeps in-frame clones and lacks some. The top ten hold around 0.8% of the sample, which has about 97,000 clones, about nine tenths seen once. The CDR3 has 15 residues. Per the germline V gene, CDR1 is MNHEY and CDR2 is SMNVEV (reference sequence). Trimming at V came to 6 bases and at J to 0 bases, leaving 5 bases not matched to a gene. Source: peripheral blood, taken in the second trimester of pregnancy. The chain carries TRBV27 and TRBJ1-3, with 7 bases fitting TRBD1. This clonotype was sampled from a female donor in good health, enrolled as a control in a pregnancy study. CDR3 nucleotides: TGTGCCAGCAGCCCTGGGGACAGCTCTGGAAACACCATATATTTT. This sequence encodes CASSPGDSSGNTIYF.